Listed below are T cell receptor beta chains from one sample, sequenced in a study of blood T cell repertoires in COVID-19. Clones were sequenced by immunoSEQ multiplex PCR, and TCRdb holds only the in-frame ones, with some missing. The data contain about 480,000 clones, roughly 89% of them singletons. The sequenced sample consisted of peripheral blood. These receptors all stem from a man between 18 and 35 years old with COVID-19, enrolled during active disease. CDR3s include the opening cysteine and the closing phenylalanine or tryptophan.

V gene | CDR3 protein
TRBV30 | CAGNQGAGGYTF
TRBV29-1 | CSASDRGALDTIYF
TRBV10-1 | CASSEVYGGTGAPGELFF
TRBV3-1/TRBV3-2 | CASSQGIAGGPTDTQYF
TRBV7-9 | CASSLNPSGGANTQYF
TRBV18 | CASSPGQGHYEQYF
TRBV27 | CASSSVFELAGVGANVLTF
TRBV5-4 | CASSPTSNTQYF
TRBV6-2/TRBV6-3 | CASSDLAGSIYNEQFF
TRBV6-4 | CASSAPTDFGETQYF
TRBV4-1 | CASSQVPGHGETQYF
TRBV29-1 | CSVVGRLNTEAFF
TRBV5-6 | CASYDGTGYNEQFF
TRBV6-5 | CASSSSGTGLDGYTF
TRBV5-1 | CASSRLTTSDEQFF
TRBV7-8 | CASSFDTNYGYTF
TRBV19 | CASSPNTDTQYF
TRBV6-5 | CASRAWEGESNEQYF
TRBV19 | CASSISWTKKSYEQYF
TRBV5-1 | CASSFSQGVNNEQFF
TRBV11-3 | CASSLIGGIVSYEQYF
TRBV18 | CASSQSGYQETQYF
TRBV30 | CAFSHRTALHF
TRBV5-6 | CASSLRAQGPTDTQYF
TRBV7-8 | CASSQRERDTQYF
TRBV7-9 | CASSLGSGVDFTLHF
TRBV2 | CASMSGGGELFF
TRBV2 | CASTGGYVGELFF
TRBV4-1 | CASSPAGTYNSPLHF
TRBV7-9 | CASSLGQGANQPQHF
TRBV27 | CASSSRQWSADTQYF
TRBV7-3 | CASSFRGGQPQHF
TRBV19 | CASRAPMGGGGYNNEQFF
TRBV2 | CASLGGGEFIGNTIYF
TRBV9 | CASSVGGDSGYTF
TRBV19 | CASSGGQGADEQFF
TRBV6-1 | CASRKLAGGDEQFF
TRBV7-3 | CASSPGPGRGEETQYF
TRBV5-1 | CASSFTGAENSPLHF
TRBV7-8 | CASSLREIGAGEKLFF
TRBV14 | CASSRTGVGNTIYF
TRBV6-5 | CASSYSWLPNQETQYF
TRBV5-5 | CASSLLVGTGSSYEQYF
TRBV18 | CASSPGGGEQYF
TRBV29-1 | CSVEYVASNEQFF
TRBV27 | CASSLSTGNSPLHF
TRBV6-5 | CASSYQQVLGNSPLHF
TRBV5-1 | CASSQEGRDTDTQYF
TRBV6-1 | CASSETGGVYGYTF
TRBV2 | CASSASGSTDTQYF
TRBV5-6 | CASSFFRERAGELFF
TRBV6-5 | CASIEGGVRSYEQYF
TRBV6-6 | CASSYYRNQPQHF
TRBV9 | CASSATSGGTGELFF
TRBV15 | CATSRAGSGANVLTF
TRBV29-1 | CSVQQGLQETQYF
TRBV19 | CASRIGPSGGLEQFF